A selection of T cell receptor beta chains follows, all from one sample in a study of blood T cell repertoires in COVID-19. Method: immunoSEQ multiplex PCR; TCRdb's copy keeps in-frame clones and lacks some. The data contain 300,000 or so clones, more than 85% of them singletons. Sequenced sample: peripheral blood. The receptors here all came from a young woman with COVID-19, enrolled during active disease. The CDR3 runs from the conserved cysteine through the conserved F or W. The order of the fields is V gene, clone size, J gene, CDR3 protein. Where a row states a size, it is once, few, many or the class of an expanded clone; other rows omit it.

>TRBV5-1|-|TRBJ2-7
CASIAGTVNYYEQYF
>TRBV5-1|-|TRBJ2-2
CASSHSIGTGVTGELFF
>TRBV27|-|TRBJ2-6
CASSARQGAGANVLTF
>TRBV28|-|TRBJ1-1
CASSSFGGQMSTEAFF
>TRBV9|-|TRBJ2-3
CASSVGGGKGGTDTQYF
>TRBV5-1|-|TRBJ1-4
CASSLEVSGTGLKLFF
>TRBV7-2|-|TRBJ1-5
CASSWVRGDQPQHF
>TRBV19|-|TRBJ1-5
CASSMTGGFQPQHF
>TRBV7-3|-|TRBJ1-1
CASSSDRNTEAFF
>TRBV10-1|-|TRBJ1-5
CASSPGLGQPQHF
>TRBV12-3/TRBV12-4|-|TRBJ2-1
CATSLGPYNEQFF
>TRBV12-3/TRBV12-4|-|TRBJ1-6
CASSFGTDSPLHF
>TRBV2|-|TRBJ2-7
CASSTSEVLYEQYF
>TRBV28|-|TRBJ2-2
CATKRDRGLTGELFF
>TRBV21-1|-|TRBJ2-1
CASSKPDGLAGGHNEQFF
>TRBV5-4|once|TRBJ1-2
CASSSETGRIYGYTF
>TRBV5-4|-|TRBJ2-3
CASSIGNWQGRTDTQYF
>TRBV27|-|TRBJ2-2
CASSPGAAGELFF
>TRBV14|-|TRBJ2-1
CASSQDRGNEQFF
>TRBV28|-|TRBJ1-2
CASTQFGQAGYTF
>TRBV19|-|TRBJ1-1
CASSVQDLNTEEAFF
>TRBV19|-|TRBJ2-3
CASSTLASTDTQYF
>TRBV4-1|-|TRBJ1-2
CASSPTGDNYGYTF
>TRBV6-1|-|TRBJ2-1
CASSEGLAGLGGNEQFF
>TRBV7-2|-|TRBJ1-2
CASSLDIKGQGDYGYTF
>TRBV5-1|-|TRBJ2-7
CASSPPTASGVSSYEQYF
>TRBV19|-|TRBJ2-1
CASSMGQFSSYNEQFF
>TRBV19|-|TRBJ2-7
CASSMGREGEQYF